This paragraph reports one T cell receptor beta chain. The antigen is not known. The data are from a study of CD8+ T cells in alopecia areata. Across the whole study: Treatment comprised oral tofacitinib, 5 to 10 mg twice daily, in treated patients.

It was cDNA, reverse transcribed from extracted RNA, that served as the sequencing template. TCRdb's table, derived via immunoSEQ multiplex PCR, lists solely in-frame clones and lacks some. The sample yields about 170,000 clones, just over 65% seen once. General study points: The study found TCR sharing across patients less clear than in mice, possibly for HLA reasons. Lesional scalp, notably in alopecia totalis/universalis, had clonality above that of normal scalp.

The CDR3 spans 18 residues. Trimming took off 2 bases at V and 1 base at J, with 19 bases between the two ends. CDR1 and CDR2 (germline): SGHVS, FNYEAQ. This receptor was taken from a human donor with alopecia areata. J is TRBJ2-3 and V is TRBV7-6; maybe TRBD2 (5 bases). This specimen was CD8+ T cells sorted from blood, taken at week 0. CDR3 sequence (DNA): TGTGCCAGCAGCTTATGGCCTGCAGAGCGGCACCGCACAGATACGCAGTATTTT. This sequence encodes CASSLWPAERHRTDTQYF.